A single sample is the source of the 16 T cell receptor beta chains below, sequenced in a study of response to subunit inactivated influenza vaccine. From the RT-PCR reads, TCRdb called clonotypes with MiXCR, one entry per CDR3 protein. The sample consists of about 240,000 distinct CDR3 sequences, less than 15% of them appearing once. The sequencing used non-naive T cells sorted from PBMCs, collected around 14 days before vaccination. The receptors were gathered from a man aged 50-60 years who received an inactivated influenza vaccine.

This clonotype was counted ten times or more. The CDR3 reads CASSLYGTGGFGRYATNEKLFF. The CDR3 DNA reads TGTGCCAGCAGTTTATACGGGACAGGGGGCTTTGGACGTTACGCAACTAATGAAAAACTGTTTTTT. This chain links TRBV27 with TRBJ1-4; 12 bases line up with TRBD1. The CDR3 covers 22 residues. V was pared by 1 base and J by 0 bases, with 15 bases of the junction left unmatched. CDR1 MNHEY and CDR2 SMNVEV come from the germline V gene (reference sequence).

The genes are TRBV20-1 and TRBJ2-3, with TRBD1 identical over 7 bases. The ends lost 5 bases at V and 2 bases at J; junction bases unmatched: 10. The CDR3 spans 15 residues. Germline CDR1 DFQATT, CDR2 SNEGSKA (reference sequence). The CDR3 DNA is TGCAGTGCTGAGTCCCGGGACAGAGCCACAGATACGCAGTATTTT. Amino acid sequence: CSAESRDRATDTQYF.

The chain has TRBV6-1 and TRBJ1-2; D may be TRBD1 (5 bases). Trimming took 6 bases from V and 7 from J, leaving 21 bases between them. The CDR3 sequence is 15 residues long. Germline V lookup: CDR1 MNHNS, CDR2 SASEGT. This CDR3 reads CASSVKRGAGGGYTF. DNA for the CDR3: TGTGCCAGCAGCGTAAAGAGGGGCGCGGGCGGTGGCTACACCTTC.

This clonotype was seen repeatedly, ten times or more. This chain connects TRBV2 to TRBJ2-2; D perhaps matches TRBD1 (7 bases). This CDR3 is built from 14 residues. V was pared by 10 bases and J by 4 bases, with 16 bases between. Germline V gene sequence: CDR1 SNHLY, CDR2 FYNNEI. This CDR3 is CATGGGSGTGELFF. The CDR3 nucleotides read TGTGCCACCGGAGGGGGCTCTGGCACCGGGGAGCTGTTTTTT.

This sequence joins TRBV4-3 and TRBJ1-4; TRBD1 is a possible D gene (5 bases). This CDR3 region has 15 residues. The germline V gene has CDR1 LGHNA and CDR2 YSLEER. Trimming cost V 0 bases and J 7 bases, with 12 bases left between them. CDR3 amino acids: CASSQEYRLSEKLFF. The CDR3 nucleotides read TGCGCCAGCAGCCAAGAGTACAGGCTTAGTGAAAAACTGTTTTTT.

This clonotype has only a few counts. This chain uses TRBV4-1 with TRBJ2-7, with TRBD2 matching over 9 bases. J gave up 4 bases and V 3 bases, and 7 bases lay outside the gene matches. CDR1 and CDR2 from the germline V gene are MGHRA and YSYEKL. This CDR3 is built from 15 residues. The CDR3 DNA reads TGCGCCAGCAGCCAGTTACTAGCGGGCTCGTACGAGCAGTACTTC. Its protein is CASSQLLAGSYEQYF.

CDR3 coding DNA: TGTGCCAGCAGCCCCTTGGGAGGACAGGGGGTTGACGAGCAGTACTTC. As protein: CASSPLGGQGVDEQYF. This chain connects TRBV9 to TRBJ2-7; 10 bases match TRBD1. The germline CDR1 and CDR2 sequences are SGDLS and YYNGEE. CDR3 size: 16 residues. Trimming took 4 bases from V and 5 from J; bases not matched to a gene: 12.

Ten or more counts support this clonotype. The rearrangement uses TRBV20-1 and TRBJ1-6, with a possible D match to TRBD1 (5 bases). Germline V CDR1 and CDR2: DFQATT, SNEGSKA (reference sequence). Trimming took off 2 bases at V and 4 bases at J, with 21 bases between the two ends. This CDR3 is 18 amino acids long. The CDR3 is CSARSDGARRTYNSPLHF. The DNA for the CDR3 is TGCAGTGCTAGATCAGACGGGGCCAGGAGAACTTATAATTCACCCCTCCACTTT.

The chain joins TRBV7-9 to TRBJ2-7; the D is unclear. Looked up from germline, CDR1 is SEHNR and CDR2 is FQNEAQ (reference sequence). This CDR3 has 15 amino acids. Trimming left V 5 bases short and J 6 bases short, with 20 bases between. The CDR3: CASSRANRVASEQYF. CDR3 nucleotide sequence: TGTGCCAGCAGCAGAGCAAATCGCGTGGCCTCCGAGCAGTACTTC.

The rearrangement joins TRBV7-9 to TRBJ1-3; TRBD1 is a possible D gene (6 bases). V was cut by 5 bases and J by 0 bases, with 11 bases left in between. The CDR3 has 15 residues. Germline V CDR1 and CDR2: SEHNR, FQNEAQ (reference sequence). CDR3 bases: TGTGCCAGCAGCCTAGGGACATTCTCTGGAAACACCATATATTTT. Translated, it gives CASSLGTFSGNTIYF.

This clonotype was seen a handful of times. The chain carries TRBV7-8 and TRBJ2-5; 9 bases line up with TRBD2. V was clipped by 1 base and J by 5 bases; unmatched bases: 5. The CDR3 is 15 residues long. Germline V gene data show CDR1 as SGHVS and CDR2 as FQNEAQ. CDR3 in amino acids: CASSLGASGIETQYF. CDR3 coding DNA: TGTGCCAGCAGCTTAGGGGCTAGCGGGATCGAGACCCAGTACTTC. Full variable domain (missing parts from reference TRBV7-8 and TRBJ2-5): GAGVSQSPRYKVAKRGQDVALRCDPISGHVSLFWYQQALGQGPEFLTYFQNEAQLDKSGLPSDRFFAERPEGSVSTLKIQRTQQEDSAVYLCASSLGASGIETQYFGPGTRLLVL.

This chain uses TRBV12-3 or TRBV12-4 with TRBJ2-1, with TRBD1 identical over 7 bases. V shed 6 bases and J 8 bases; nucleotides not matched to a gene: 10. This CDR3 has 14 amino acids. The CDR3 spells CASSRAGGVDEQFF. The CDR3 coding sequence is TGTGCCAGCAGCCGGGCAGGGGGAGTCGATGAGCAGTTCTTC.

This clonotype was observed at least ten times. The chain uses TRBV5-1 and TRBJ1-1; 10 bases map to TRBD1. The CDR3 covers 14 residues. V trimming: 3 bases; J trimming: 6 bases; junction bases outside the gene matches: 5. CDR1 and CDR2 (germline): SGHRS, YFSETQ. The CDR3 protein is CASSSGTGVAEAFF. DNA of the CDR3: TGCGCCAGCAGCTCCGGGACAGGGGTGGCTGAAGCTTTCTTT.

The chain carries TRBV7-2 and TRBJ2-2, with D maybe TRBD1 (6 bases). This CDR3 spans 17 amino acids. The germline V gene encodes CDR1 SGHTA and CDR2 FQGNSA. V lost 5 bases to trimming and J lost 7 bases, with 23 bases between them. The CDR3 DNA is TGTGCCAGCAGCGTCACGACAGGCCCCGGTTACATCGGGGAGCTGTTTTTT. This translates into CASSVTTGPGYIGELFF. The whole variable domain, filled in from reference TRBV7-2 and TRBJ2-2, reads GAGVSQSPSNKVTEKGKDVELRCDPISGHTALYWYRQSLGQGLEFLIYFQGNSAPDKSGLPSDRFSAERTGGSVSTLTIQRTQQEDSAVYLCASSVTTGPGYIGELFFGEGSRLTVL.

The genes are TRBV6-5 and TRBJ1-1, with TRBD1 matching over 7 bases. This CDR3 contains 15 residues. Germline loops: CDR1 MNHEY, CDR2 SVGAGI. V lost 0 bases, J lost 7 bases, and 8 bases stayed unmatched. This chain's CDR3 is CASSYSARGIVEAFF. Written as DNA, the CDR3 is TGTGCCAGCAGTTACTCTGCCAGGGGGATAGTTGAAGCTTTCTTT.

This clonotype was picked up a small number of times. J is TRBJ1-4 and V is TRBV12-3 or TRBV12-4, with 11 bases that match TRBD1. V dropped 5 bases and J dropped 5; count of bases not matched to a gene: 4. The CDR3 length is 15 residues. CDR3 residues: CASSRTGGINEKLFF. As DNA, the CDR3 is TGTGCCAGCAGTCGGACAGGGGGCATAAATGAAAAACTGTTTTTT.